These 30 T cell receptor beta chains came from one sample sequenced in a study of T cell responses to AZD1222 COVID-19 vaccine. Sequencing used immunoSEQ multiplex PCR; TCRdb keeps in-frame clones, though not all of them. Counted here are about 140,000 clones, roughly 90% occurring once; the ten biggest clones make up about 3%. Sequencing used peripheral blood, obtained on day 0 of AZD1222 vaccination. These receptors were taken from an adult in good health.

The chain links TRBV7-9 to TRBJ1-4; TRBD1 matches at 8 bases. Germline V gene data show CDR1 as SEHNR and CDR2 as FQNEAQ (reference sequence). V shed 5 bases and J 1 base; nucleotides not matched to a gene: 3. The CDR3 is made up of 15 amino acids. CDR3 sequence (DNA): TGTGCCAGCAGCGGGACAGGCCGAACTAATGAAAAACTGTTTTTT. This codes for CASSGTGRTNEKLFF.

V is TRBV13 and J is TRBJ2-7, with 7 bases matching TRBD1. Unmatched junction bases numbered 8, after V lost 4 bases and J lost 5 bases. CDR1 is PRHDT, CDR2 FYEKMQ, per germline (reference sequence). This CDR3 spans 14 amino acids. The CDR3 nucleotides read TGTGCCAGCAGCTACGGACAGGCCACCCACGAGCAGTACTTC. It encodes CASSYGQATHEQYF.

The V and J genes are TRBV27 and TRBJ2-7; D is undetermined. Germline V gene sequence: CDR1 MNHEY, CDR2 SMNVEV (reference sequence). The CDR3 has 14 residues. V lost 7 bases and J 2 bases, leaving 15 bases between the germline ends. CDR3 protein: CASKARLGTYEQYF. The CDR3 nucleotides read TGTGCCAGCAAAGCGAGGTTGGGTACCTACGAGCAGTACTTC.

The chain is built from TRBV10-2 and TRBJ1-4; a weak D match, TRBD1 (6 bases). The CDR3 totals 17 residues. Germline values: CDR1 WSHSY, CDR2 SAAADI. V lost 3 bases to trimming and J lost 0 bases, with 14 bases between them. The CDR3 here is CASSEEGGPATNEKLFF. CDR3 nucleotide sequence: TGCGCCAGCAGTGAAGAGGGGGGCCCTGCAACTAATGAAAAACTGTTTTTT.

The chain joins TRBV7-6 to TRBJ2-3; 12 bases map to TRBD2. The germline V gene has CDR1 SGHVS and CDR2 FNYEAQ. This CDR3 comprises 17 residues. The ends lost 5 bases at V and 0 bases at J; junction bases unmatched: 6. The CDR3 region has the DNA TGTGCCAGCAGCCCGGGACTAGCGGGCACTAGCACAGATACGCAGTATTTT. Encoded protein: CASSPGLAGTSTDTQYF.

V and J are TRBV21-1 and TRBJ1-2. TRBV21-1 is shown as a pseudogene. CDR3 length: 13 amino acids. The CDR3 is CASNQRLNYGYTF. The CDR3 DNA is TGTGCCAGCAATCAGAGGCTGAACTATGGCTACACCTTC.

The CDR3 loop is CASSQIEGSYNEQFF. As DNA, the CDR3 is TGTGCCAGCAGCCAGATAGAAGGGTCCTACAATGAGCAGTTCTTC. The chain links TRBV14 to TRBJ2-1; D is undetermined. The CDR3 runs to 15 residues. The germline CDR1 and CDR2 sequences are SGHDN and FVKESK. Trimming took 3 bases from V and 1 from J, leaving 10 bases between them.

The V gene is TRBV4-2, the J gene TRBJ1-2, with D unclear. From germline, CDR1 is LGHNA and CDR2 YNFKEQ. Deletions cut 1 base from V and 2 bases from J, with 11 bases between. This CDR3 region has 15 residues. Here the CDR3 DNA reads TGTGCCAGCAGCCAAGTGGCGCTGGCGAACTATGGCTACACCTTC. It codes for CASSQVALANYGYTF.

The CDR3 protein is CASSMARPWAGETYEQYF. CDR3 in DNA: TGTGCCAGTAGTATGGCCCGGCCGTGGGCGGGAGAGACCTACGAGCAGTACTTC. This chain links TRBV19 with TRBJ2-7; 7 bases are shared with TRBD2. The CDR3 is made up of 18 amino acids. The V and J ends lost 3 bases and 2 bases, in that order; junction bases with no gene match: 16. The germline V gene encodes CDR1 LNHDA and CDR2 SQIVND (reference sequence). Based on the CDR3 plus reference TRBV19 and TRBJ2-7, the full variable domain is DGGITQSPKYLFRKEGQNVTLSCEQNLNHDAMYWYRQDPGQGLRLIYYSQIVNDFQKGDIAEGYSVSREKKESFPLTVTSAQKNPTAFYLCASSMARPWAGETYEQYFGPGTRLTVT.

The CDR3 loop is CASGEVGLNYGYTF. The DNA of the CDR3 is TGTGCCAGTGGCGAGGTGGGCCTAAACTATGGCTACACCTTC. The chain couples TRBV19 to TRBJ1-2; no definite D call. Looked up from germline, CDR1 is LNHDA and CDR2 is SQIVND (reference sequence). Trimming cost V 8 bases and J 2 bases, with 15 bases left between them. This CDR3 comprises 14 residues.

The chain recombines TRBV30 with TRBJ1-2; the D is unclear. Trimming stripped 2 bases from V and 6 bases from J, with 13 bases between. The CDR3 consists of 13 residues. The germline V gene has CDR1 GTSNPN and CDR2 SVGIG (reference sequence). DNA of the CDR3: TGTGCCTGGAGTAACTCAAACGCGGATGGCTACACCTTC. Its translation is CAWSNSNADGYTF.

The V and J genes are TRBV10-2 and TRBJ2-7; 7 bases line up with TRBD2. This CDR3 is built from 19 residues. V lost 4 bases to trimming and J lost 1 base; unmatched junction nucleotides: 19. Germline V CDR1 and CDR2: WSHSY, SAAADI. CDR3: CASSGGGSRLQRVSYEQYF. The CDR3 nucleotides are TGCGCCAGCAGTGGGGGCGGGAGCCGTCTTCAGCGTGTTTCCTACGAGCAGTACTTC.

V usage is TRBV9 and J usage is TRBJ1-2; D gene ambiguous. The germline V gene encodes CDR1 SGDLS and CDR2 YYNGEE. The V and J ends lost 0 bases and 6 bases respectively, with 12 bases between them. The CDR3 extends over 14 amino acids. The CDR3 region is CASSVAGPWDGYTF. The CDR3 nucleotides are TGTGCCAGCAGCGTAGCTGGACCTTGGGATGGCTACACCTTC.

This clone was recorded once. V and J are TRBV4-3 and TRBJ1-2, with TRBD1 matching 10 bases. The CDR3 spans 14 residues. Unmatched junction bases numbered 3, after V lost 1 base and J lost 7 bases. Per germline, CDR1 LGHNA and CDR2 YSLEER. CDR3 residues: CASSQGQGAGGYTF. In DNA, the CDR3 is TGCGCCAGCAGCCAAGGACAGGGGGCGGGTGGCTACACCTTC.

The rearrangement uses TRBV18 and TRBJ2-1, with 9 bases identical to TRBD2. From germline, CDR1 is KGHSH and CDR2 LQKENI. This CDR3 spans 14 amino acids. Trimming removed 3 bases from V and 9 bases from J; junction bases left unmatched: 6. CDR3 sequence: CASSPSGSYREQFF. The CDR3 nucleotides read TGTGCCAGCTCACCTAGCGGGAGTTACCGTGAGCAGTTCTTC.

Written as DNA, the CDR3 is TGTGCCAGCAGCGTTGGGGGGGCAGGAGAGACCCAGTACTTC. Translating it yields CASSVGGAGETQYF. The chain links TRBV9 to TRBJ2-5; tentatively, D is TRBD2 (7 bases). V lost 2 bases to trimming and J lost 4 bases, with 12 bases between them. The germline CDR1 and CDR2 sequences are SGDLS and YYNGEE. The CDR3 length is 14 residues.

V and J are TRBV5-1 and TRBJ2-7; D might be TRBD1 or TRBD2, each matching 5 bases. V gave up 6 bases and J gave up 0 bases, with 7 bases separating them. Germline V CDR1 and CDR2: SGHRS, YFSETQ. The CDR3 runs to 12 residues. CDR3 loop: CASMGDSYEQYF. The DNA of the CDR3 is TGCGCCAGCATGGGGGACTCCTACGAGCAGTACTTC.

DNA for the CDR3: TGTGCCAGCAGCTTAGTAGGCCCGACCCTAAATTCACCCCTCCACTTT. It codes for CASSLVGPTLNSPLHF. V and J are TRBV7-9 and TRBJ1-6, with no clear D. The germline V gene encodes CDR1 SEHNR and CDR2 FQNEAQ (reference sequence). V gave up 1 base and J gave up 7 bases, with 14 bases separating them. The CDR3 covers 16 residues.

The chain carries TRBV19 and TRBJ1-2; 11 nucleotides agree with TRBD1. The CDR3 is made up of 16 amino acids. The germline CDR1 and CDR2 sequences are LNHDA and SQIVND (reference sequence). V dropped 8 bases and J dropped 1; count of bases not matched to a gene: 9. This CDR3 reads CASLRTGGPLNYGYTF. The CDR3 DNA reads TGTGCCAGTCTTCGGACAGGGGGCCCCCTTAACTATGGCTACACCTTC. Full variable domain (remainder filled in from reference TRBV19 and TRBJ1-2): DGGITQSPKYLFRKEGQNVTLSCEQNLNHDAMYWYRQDPGQGLRLIYYSQIVNDFQKGDIAEGYSVSREKKESFPLTVTSAQKNPTAFYLCASLRTGGPLNYGYTFGSGTRLTVV.

This clone was recorded only once. CDR3 DNA sequence: TGCAGCGCCGAACCCGGGACAAACCACGGGGAGCTGTTTTTT. Protein product: CSAEPGTNHGELFF. The chain joins TRBV29-1 to TRBJ2-2; weak D call: TRBD1 (6 bases). Germline loops: CDR1 SQVTM, CDR2 ANQGSEA. The length of the CDR3 is 14 residues. V lost 7 bases and J lost 7, with 19 bases in between.

The V call is TRBV4-1, the J call TRBJ1-4; D is uncertain. Trimming removed 3 bases at V and 0 bases at J, with 5 bases between. In germline, CDR1 is MGHRA, CDR2 YSYEKL. The CDR3 runs to 14 residues. Here the CDR3 DNA reads TGCGCCAGCAGCCACCTAGCAACTAATGAAAAACTGTTTTTT. Translation: CASSHLATNEKLFF.

The chain has TRBV5-1 and TRBJ2-2; the match to TRBD2 covers 11 bases. The V gene's germline CDR1 is SGHRS and CDR2 YFSETQ. The CDR3 has 14 amino acids. V trimming: 6 bases; J trimming: 6 bases; junction bases outside the gene matches: 4. The CDR3 protein is CASTLAGGAGELFF. CDR3 DNA sequence: TGCGCCAGCACGCTAGCGGGAGGTGCCGGGGAGCTGTTTTTT.

V is TRBV2 and J is TRBJ2-1, with D possibly matching TRBD2 (5 bases). Trimming took off 6 bases at V and 5 bases at J, with 14 bases between the two ends. The CDR3 runs to 14 residues. Germline lookup yields CDR1 SNHLY and CDR2 FYNNEI. The CDR3 reads CASSPRRADNEQFF. As DNA, the CDR3 is TGTGCCAGCAGCCCTCGGCGGGCGGACAATGAGCAGTTCTTC.

The rearrangement uses TRBV24-1 and TRBJ2-7; the match to TRBD2 covers 10 bases. CDR1 KGHDR and CDR2 SFDVKD come from the germline V gene. The CDR3 contains 15 residues. V lost 4 bases to trimming and J lost 3 bases; unmatched junction nucleotides: 5. The CDR3 spells CATSEGLADVYEQYF. In nucleotides, the CDR3 is TGTGCCACCAGTGAAGGACTAGCGGACGTCTACGAGCAGTACTTC.

This sequence joins TRBV3-1 (or the pseudogene TRBV3-2) and TRBJ2-5; TRBD1 agrees at 7 bases. This CDR3 has 15 residues. V gave up 1 base and J gave up 2 bases; unmatched junction bases: 4. CDR1 LGHDT and CDR2 YNNKEL come from the germline V gene (reference sequence). The CDR3 sequence is CASSQVGRGQETQYF. The CDR3 DNA is TGTGCCAGCAGCCAAGTTGGCAGGGGGCAAGAGACCCAGTACTTC.

The V and J genes are TRBV3-1 (or the pseudogene TRBV3-2) and TRBJ1-4; the D gene is possibly TRBD1 (5 bases). CDR3 length: 15 residues. Per germline, CDR1 LGHDT and CDR2 YNNKEL (reference sequence). V was pared by 0 bases and J by 4 bases, with 9 bases between. CDR3 DNA sequence: TGTGCCAGCAGCCAAGATCCGGGGGGTAATGAAAAACTGTTTTTT. Encoded protein: CASSQDPGGNEKLFF.

This chain links TRBV15 with TRBJ2-7, with 7 bases that match TRBD1. The trim removed 5 bases at V and 5 bases at J, leaving 9 bases unmatched. CDR3 length: 14 amino acids. Per the germline V gene, CDR1 is LNHNV and CDR2 is YYDKDF (reference sequence). The CDR3 sequence: CATSARDRNHEQYF. In DNA, the CDR3 is TGTGCCACCAGCGCCCGGGACAGAAATCACGAGCAGTACTTC.

The V call is TRBV24-1, the J call TRBJ2-5; TRBD1 might be the D (6 bases). The length of the CDR3 is 14 residues. Trimming left V 5 bases short and J 4 bases short, with 13 bases between. The germline gives CDR1 KGHDR, CDR2 SFDVKD. For the CDR3, the DNA is TGTGCCACCAGTGCCACAGGGTCCCCAGAGACCCAGTACTTC. This sequence encodes CATSATGSPETQYF.

The genes are TRBV4-2 and TRBJ2-1; D may be TRBD1 or TRBD2 (5 bases each). Trimming removed 1 base at V and 10 bases at J, with 5 bases between. The CDR3 extends over 11 amino acids. Looked up from germline, CDR1 is LGHNA and CDR2 is YNFKEQ. This chain's CDR3 is CASSQGGEQFF. The CDR3 DNA reads as TGTGCCAGCAGCCAAGGGGGGGAGCAGTTCTTC.

This clone appeared a few times. The chain combines TRBV19 with TRBJ2-1; 12 bases agree with TRBD2. Germline CDR1 and CDR2: LNHDA and SQIVND (reference sequence). The CDR3 has 15 residues. V lost 5 bases and J lost 5; bases outside the gene matches: 4. The CDR3 reads CASSQTSGGHNEQFF. In nucleotides, the CDR3 is TGTGCCAGTAGTCAGACTAGCGGGGGCCACAATGAGCAGTTCTTC.